These 32 T cell receptor beta chains share one sample of origin, sequenced in a study of Graves' ophthalmopathy and Graves' hyperthyroidism. RNA transcripts were the source from which TCR beta CDR3 regions were amplified. Amplification began with first-round RT-PCR using HTBI primers, then second-round multiplex PCR was performed. TCRdb itself ran the multiplex PCR reads through MiXCR, one entry per CDR3 protein. The sample has about 740,000 distinct CDR3 sequences; 35% to 50% are singletons. The sequencing input was peripheral blood. The receptors come from an adult man with Graves' ophthalmopathy.

The V call is TRBV7-9, the J call TRBJ2-2; D is uncertain. The germline V gene encodes CDR1 SEHNR and CDR2 FQNEAQ (reference sequence). This CDR3 is 14 amino acids long. Trimming stripped 5 bases from V and 6 bases from J, with 13 bases between. This chain's CDR3 is CASSHQLWAGELFF. CDR3 coding DNA: TGTGCCAGCAGCCACCAGCTTTGGGCCGGGGAGCTGTTTTTT.

V usage is TRBV24-1 and J usage is TRBJ1-5; D call uncertain. The CDR3 has 16 amino acids. V lost 11 bases, J lost 2 bases, and 21 bases lay in between. Germline CDR1 KGHDR, CDR2 SFDVKD. The DNA for the CDR3 is TGTGCCAGTAGTATTCCTAGGGAGCGCGGCAATCAGCCCCAGCATTTT. Protein sequence: CASSIPRERGNQPQHF.

Only a few counts were recorded for this clonotype. This chain uses TRBV7-9 with TRBJ1-4; TRBD1 matches 7 bases. The V gene's germline CDR1 is SEHNR and CDR2 FQNEAQ (reference sequence). Trimming at V came to 5 bases and at J to 4 bases, leaving 10 bases not matched to a gene. The CDR3 is made up of 16 amino acids. The CDR3 protein is CASSDAGTANNEKLFF. The DNA for the CDR3 is TGTGCCAGCAGCGATGCCGGGACAGCTAATAATGAAAAACTGTTTTTT.

With respect to this clonotype: A read error may be the cause here, since a much bigger clone is one base away. This chain connects TRBV29-1 to TRBJ2-7; D is uncertain. The CDR3 is made up of 14 amino acids. Germline V gene data show CDR1 as SQVTM and CDR2 as ANQGSEA. CDR3 bases: TGCGGCGTTGAATTGGACGGGCCTAGCTACGAGCAGTACTTC. Protein sequence: CGVELDGPSYEQYF.

At least ten counts were recorded for this clonotype. J is TRBJ2-2 and V is TRBV20-1; D might be TRBD2 (6 bases). CDR1 is DFQATT and CDR2 is SNEGSKA in the germline V gene (reference sequence). Trimming removed 3 bases from V and 1 base from J, with 9 bases in between. The CDR3 extends over 14 amino acids. This chain's CDR3 is CSASREMNTGELFF. CDR3 nucleotides: TGCAGTGCTAGTCGGGAGATGAACACCGGGGAGCTGTTTTTT.

In this sample, this clonotype turned up many times. The CDR3 sequence: CSGQGYEQYF. The CDR3 DNA is TGCAGTGGACAGGGCTACGAGCAGTACTTC. The rearrangement links TRBV20-1 to TRBJ2-7; 7 nucleotides line up with TRBD1. The CDR3 has 10 amino acids. Germline V gene sequence: CDR1 DFQATT, CDR2 SNEGSKA (reference sequence). Losses at the gene ends were 7 bases for V and 3 bases for J; bases not matched to a gene: 0.

About this clonotype itself: This may be a read error, as it is one base from a much larger clone. V is TRBV7-8 and J is TRBJ2-7, with unresolved D. Germline V gene data show CDR1 as SGHVS and CDR2 as FQNEAQ. Trimming left V 1 base short and J 0 bases short, with 7 bases between. The CDR3 runs to 14 residues. CDR3 nucleotides: TGTGCCAGCAGCTTAGTTCATGTCTCCTACGAGCAGTACTTC. Amino acids: CASSLVHVSYEQYF.

This clonotype was observed many times. J is TRBJ1-2 and V is TRBV29-1; D call uncertain. The CDR3 is 12 amino acids. Trimming stripped 1 base from V and 4 bases from J, with 7 bases between. The V gene's germline CDR1 is SQVTM and CDR2 ANQGSEA. CDR3: CSVEGQFYGYTF. CDR3 in DNA: TGCAGCGTTGAAGGGCAGTTCTATGGCTACACCTTC.

This clonotype has only one observation. The chain carries TRBV15 and TRBJ2-5, with unresolved D. CDR1 is LNHNV and CDR2 is YYDKDF in the germline V gene (reference sequence). The CDR3 covers 15 residues. V lost 3 bases and J lost 1, with 12 bases in between. The CDR3 DNA is TGTGCCACCAGCAGGACCCACGGCCTCCAAGAGACCCAGTACTTC. Amino acid sequence: CATSRTHGLQETQYF.

For this clonotype: A read error may explain this, as a much larger clone is one base away. The rearrangement links TRBV19 to TRBJ1-4; TRBD1 might be the D (5 bases). Per the germline V gene, CDR1 is LNHDA and CDR2 is SQIVND (reference sequence). The CDR3 extends over 16 amino acids. DNA of the CDR3: TGTGCCAGTAGTCTTCGGCACCGGACAACTAATGAAAAACTGCTTTTT. This sequence encodes CASSLRHRTTNEKLLF.

In its sample, this clonotype was seen many times. The J gene is TRBJ1-2, the V gene TRBV15, with a weak D call TRBD1 (5 bases). CDR1 LNHNV and CDR2 YYDKDF come from the germline V gene (reference sequence). There are 13 residues in the CDR3. Trimming pared 3 bases from V and 4 bases from J, leaving 9 bases between. CDR3 nucleotides: TGTGCCACCAGCAGCGCAGGGTCCTATGGCTACACCTTC. Encoded protein: CATSSAGSYGYTF.

CDR3 nucleotide sequence: TGTGCCAGCAGTGAATCAGGGGGCTTCGTGGGGACCCAGTACTTC. It is translated as CASSESGGFVGTQYF. This chain uses TRBV2 with TRBJ2-5, with 8 bases aligning to TRBD1. Trimming at V came to 2 bases and at J to 7 bases, leaving 9 bases not matched to a gene. Germline-derived CDR1 and CDR2 are SNHLY and FYNNEI. The CDR3 runs 15 residues. The whole variable domain, filled in from reference TRBV2 and TRBJ2-5, reads EPEVTQTPSHQVTQMGQEVILRCVPISNHLYFYWYRQILGQKVEFLVSFYNNEISEKSEIFDDQFSVERPDGSNFTLKIRSTKLEDSAMYFCASSESGGFVGTQYFGPGTRLLVL.

Note on this clonotype: A single base separates this from a much larger clone, so it may be a read error. CDR3 region: CASGLGRVYSPLHF. The CDR3 coding sequence is TGTGCCAGCGGCCTGGGCAGGGTTTATTCACCCCTCCACTTT. J is TRBJ1-6 and V is TRBV12-3 or TRBV12-4; perhaps TRBD1 as D (5 bases). Trimming pared 8 bases from V and 8 bases from J, leaving 16 bases between. The CDR3 contains 14 residues.

About this clonotype: The germline gene is not matched at one end of the junction; a read error may be the cause. This chain uses TRBV7-9 with TRBJ1-2, with D possibly matching TRBD1 (6 bases). Germline-derived CDR1 and CDR2 are SEHNR and FQNEAQ (reference sequence). The CDR3 sequence is 12 residues long. The CDR3 DNA reads TGTGCCAGCGGCTTACAGGGTTATGGCTACACCTTC. It encodes CASGLQGYGYTF.

This chain uses TRBV7-2 with TRBJ1-6; D is perhaps TRBD1 (5 bases). This CDR3 region has 18 residues. CDR1 and CDR2 from the germline V gene are SGHTA and FQGNSA. V was pared by 1 base and J by 7 bases, with 20 bases between. The DNA of the CDR3 is TGTGCCAGCAGCTTAGTCATGGGGGGGGATAAAAACAATTCACCCCTCCACTTT. Translation: CASSLVMGGDKNNSPLHF.

This clonotype was counted ten times or more. The V gene is TRBV2, the J gene TRBJ1-3, with a weak D call TRBD1 (6 bases). V gave up 3 bases and J gave up 3 bases, with 12 bases separating them. Germline V CDR1 and CDR2: SNHLY, FYNNEI. CDR3 size: 15 residues. Written as DNA, the CDR3 is TGTGCCAGCAGTGAGATACAGGGCCTTGGAAACACCATATATTTT. It is translated as CASSEIQGLGNTIYF.

At least ten counts were recorded for this clonotype. The V call is TRBV7-2, the J call TRBJ1-5, with 8 bases fitting TRBD1. Germline loops: CDR1 SGHTA, CDR2 FQGNSA. V lost 4 bases, J lost 0 bases, and 5 bases stayed unmatched. The CDR3 runs 16 residues. CDR3: CASSYRTGSSNQPQHF. The CDR3 DNA is TGTGCCAGCAGCTACCGGACAGGGAGTAGCAATCAGCCCCAGCATTTT. Based on the CDR3 plus reference TRBV7-2 and TRBJ1-5, the full variable domain is GAGVSQSPSNKVTEKGKDVELRCDPISGHTALYWYRQSLGQGLEFLIYFQGNSAPDKSGLPSDRFSAERTGGSVSTLTIQRTQQEDSAVYLCASSYRTGSSNQPQHFGDGTRLSIL.

At least ten counts were recorded for this clonotype. CDR3 residues: CSARTGHSNEKLFF. CDR3 in DNA: TGCAGCGCCCGGACAGGGCACTCTAATGAAAAACTGTTTTTT. The genes are TRBV29-1 and TRBJ1-4, with 8 bases that match TRBD1. Trimming cost V 7 bases and J 3 bases; bases outside gene matches: 7. The CDR3 runs 14 residues. Germline assignment: CDR1 SQVTM and CDR2 ANQGSEA.

The chain links TRBV10-1 to TRBJ1-6; TRBD1 agrees at 8 bases. Germline-derived CDR1 and CDR2 are WNHNN and SYGVQD (reference sequence). The trim removed 0 bases at V and 10 bases at J, leaving 2 bases unmatched. This CDR3 has 14 amino acids. CDR3 region: CASSESRTGSPLHF. The CDR3, as DNA: TGCGCCAGCAGTGAGTCGAGGACAGGGTCACCCCTCCACTTT.

This sequence joins TRBV28 and TRBJ2-7, with D hard to call. CDR1 is MDHEN, CDR2 SYDVKM, per germline. The CDR3 loop spans 12 amino acids. Between the trimmed V and J ends, which lost 10 bases and 4 bases, there was a span of 14 bases. This CDR3 reads CATSLSIYEQYF. The CDR3 DNA is TGTGCCACTTCCCTATCCATTTACGAGCAGTACTTC.

This clonotype was recorded a few times. One end of the junction varies from germline; a read error may be responsible. The chain carries TRBV24-1 and TRBJ1-5, with TRBD1 as a possible D gene (5 bases). The CDR3 sequence is 14 residues long. Germline values: CDR1 KGHDR, CDR2 SFDVKD. DNA for the CDR3: TGTGCCAGCAGTTTTTCTCTGGGGGAATGGCCCCAGCATTTT. As protein: CASSFSLGEWPQHF.

This clonotype showed up just a few times. The chain couples TRBV11-2 to TRBJ1-2; 8 nucleotides agree with TRBD1. The ends lost 1 base at V and 2 bases at J; junction bases unmatched: 3. The CDR3 extends over 15 amino acids. Germline values: CDR1 SGHAT, CDR2 FQNNGV. DNA of the CDR3: TGTGCCAGCAGCTTAGCGGACAGGGCAAACTATGGCTACACCTTC. Translated: CASSLADRANYGYTF.

About this clonotype itself: This may stem from a read error, because a much larger clone lies one nucleotide away. The rearrangement uses TRBV24-1 and TRBJ1-1; tentatively, D is TRBD1 (5 bases). This CDR3 is 15 amino acids long. The germline gives CDR1 KGHDR, CDR2 SFDVKD. The CDR3 sequence: CATGEGSLQGTEAFF. The CDR3 DNA follows: TGTGCCACCGGTGAAGGATCGCTTCAGGGCACTGAAGCTTTCTTT.

The J gene is TRBJ2-5, the V gene TRBV7-9; D perhaps matches TRBD1 (8 bases). The end of the DNA is better explained by TRBJ2-1, so the J call may be wrong. The CDR3 covers 13 residues. CDR1 and CDR2 from the germline V gene are SEHNR and FQNEAQ (reference sequence). The chain's CDR3 is CASRTGRGNEQFF. CDR3 DNA: TGTGCCAGCCGGACAGGGAGGGGTAATGAGCAGTTCTTC.

This clonotype was seen a single time. The chain employs TRBV20-1 and TRBJ1-2; D unresolved. Trimming left V 2 bases short and J 8 bases short, with 12 bases between. The germline V gene has CDR1 DFQATT and CDR2 SNEGSKA (reference sequence). The CDR3 sequence is 12 residues long. This chain's CDR3 is CSARIRTSGYTF. For the CDR3, the DNA is TGCAGTGCTAGAATAAGGACTAGCGGCTACACCTTC.

A word on this clonotype: This may arise from a read error, as a much more abundant clone is one base away. J is TRBJ1-3 and V is TRBV2; TRBD1 is a possible D gene (5 bases). The CDR3 contains 13 residues. V dropped 7 bases and J dropped 7 bases, with 14 bases sitting between them. CDR1 and CDR2 (germline): SNHLY, FYNNEI. CDR3 coding DNA: TGTGCCAGCAATCCCCAGGGTATTAACACCATATATTTT. It specifies CASNPQGINTIYF.

This clonotype came up a few times. The chain carries TRBV11-1 and TRBJ2-7; the D gene could be TRBD1 or TRBD2 (6 bases each). Per the germline V gene, CDR1 is SGHAT and CDR2 is FQDESV (reference sequence). V shed 4 bases and J shed 3 bases, with 25 bases lying between them. CDR3 length: 18 residues. The CDR3 loop is CASSWSRTELTGSYEQYF. In nucleotides, the CDR3 is TGTGCCAGCAGCTGGTCTAGGACAGAGCTTACCGGGAGCTACGAGCAGTACTTC.

Points on this clonotype: At one boundary the junction diverges from the germline segment, which might be a read error. The gene calls are TRBV25-1 and TRBJ1-1; D is uncertain. The germline CDR1 and CDR2 sequences are MGHDK and SYGVNS. CDR3 size: 14 residues. CDR3 nucleotides: TGCAGTGCTAGCCTAGGGTCTCTGAACACTGAAGCTTTCTTT. This sequence encodes CSASLGSLNTEAFF.

Remarks on this clonotype: This sequence may be a read error, since a much larger clone differs from it by one base. The genes are TRBV9 and TRBJ1-2, with 8 bases matching TRBD1. Germline V gene data show CDR1 as SGDLS and CDR2 as YYNGEE. There are 15 residues in the CDR3. CDR3 bases: TGTGCCAGCAGCGGGGACAGGCGACGTATCTATGGCTGCACCTTC. Its protein product is CASSGDRRRIYGCTF.

The J gene is TRBJ1-2, the V gene TRBV2, with a weak D call TRBD1 (5 bases). Trimming stripped 4 bases from V and 2 bases from J, with 8 bases between. Germline CDR1 SNHLY, CDR2 FYNNEI. This CDR3 has 13 amino acids. The CDR3 bases are TGTGCCAGCAGTGCCGGGGGGAACTATGGCTACACCTTC. Encoded protein: CASSAGGNYGYTF.

Comments on this clonotype: A much larger clone sits a single nucleotide away, making a read error possible. The CDR3 sequence is CASRIQGTRTEASF. Written as DNA, the CDR3 is TGTGCCAGTAGGATTCAGGGGACTAGGACTGAAGCTTCCTTT. V and J are TRBV19 and TRBJ1-1; weak D call: TRBD1 (6 bases). This CDR3 is 14 amino acids long. The V gene's germline CDR1 is LNHDA and CDR2 SQIVND (reference sequence).

A few counts support this clonotype. The V gene is TRBV19, the J gene TRBJ2-3, with D possibly being TRBD1 (6 bases). Looked up from germline, CDR1 is LNHDA and CDR2 is SQIVND (reference sequence). The CDR3 runs to 12 residues. Trimming cost V 7 bases and J 2 bases, with 7 bases left between them. The CDR3 DNA is TGTGCCAGTACAGGGGCCACAGATACGCAGTATTTT. Translation: CASTGATDTQYF. The variable domain in full, with the rest retrieved from reference TRBV19 and TRBJ2-3, is DGGITQSPKYLFRKEGQNVTLSCEQNLNHDAMYWYRQDPGQGLRLIYYSQIVNDFQKGDIAEGYSVSREKKESFPLTVTSAQKNPTAFYLCASTGATDTQYFGPGTRLTVL.